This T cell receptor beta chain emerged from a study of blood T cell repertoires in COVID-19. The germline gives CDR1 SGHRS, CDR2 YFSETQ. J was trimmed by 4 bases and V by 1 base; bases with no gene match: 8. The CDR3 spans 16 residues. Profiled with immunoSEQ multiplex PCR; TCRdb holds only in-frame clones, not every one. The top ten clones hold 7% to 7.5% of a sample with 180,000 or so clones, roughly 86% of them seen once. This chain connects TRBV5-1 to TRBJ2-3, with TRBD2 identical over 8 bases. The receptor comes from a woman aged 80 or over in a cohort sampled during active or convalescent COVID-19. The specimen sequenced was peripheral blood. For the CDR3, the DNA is TGCGCCAGCAGCTTGAGCGGGGGAGGTCGCCCAGATACGCAGTATTTT. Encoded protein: CASSLSGGGRPDTQYF. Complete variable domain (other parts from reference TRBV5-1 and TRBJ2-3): KAGVTQTPRYLIKTRGQQVTLSCSPISGHRSVSWYQQTPGQGLQFLFEYFSETQRNKGNFPGRFSGRQFSNSRSEMNVSTLELGDSALYLCASSLSGGGRPDTQYFGPGTRLTVL.